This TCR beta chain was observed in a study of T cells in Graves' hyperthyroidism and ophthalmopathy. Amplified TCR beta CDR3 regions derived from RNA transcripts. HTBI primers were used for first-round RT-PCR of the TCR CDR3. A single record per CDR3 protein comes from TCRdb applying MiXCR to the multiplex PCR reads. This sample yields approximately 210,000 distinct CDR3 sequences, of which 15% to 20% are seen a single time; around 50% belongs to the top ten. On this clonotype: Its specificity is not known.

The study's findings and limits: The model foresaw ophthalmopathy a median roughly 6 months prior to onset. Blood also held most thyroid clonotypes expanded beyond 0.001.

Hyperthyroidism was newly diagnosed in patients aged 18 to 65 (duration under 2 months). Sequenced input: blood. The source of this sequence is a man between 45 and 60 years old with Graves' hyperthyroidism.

For the CDR3, the DNA is TGCAGTGCTGCCGAGGGAGGTGGGGATTCACCCCTCCACTTT. Protein: CSAAEGGGDSPLHF. J is TRBJ1-6 and V is TRBV20-1; D ambiguous. The V gene's germline CDR1 is DFQATT and CDR2 SNEGSKA (reference sequence). The CDR3 is 14 residues long. The V and J ends lost 5 bases and 8 bases respectively, with 16 bases between them.